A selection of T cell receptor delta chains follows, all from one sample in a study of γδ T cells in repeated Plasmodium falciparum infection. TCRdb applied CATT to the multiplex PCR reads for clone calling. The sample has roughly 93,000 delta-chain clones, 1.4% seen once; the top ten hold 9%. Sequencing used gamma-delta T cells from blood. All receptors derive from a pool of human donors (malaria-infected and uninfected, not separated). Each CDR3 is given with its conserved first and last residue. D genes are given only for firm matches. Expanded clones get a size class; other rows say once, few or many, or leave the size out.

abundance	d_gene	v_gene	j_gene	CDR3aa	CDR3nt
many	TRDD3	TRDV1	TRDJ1	CALGELLPRSVGTGGSDKLIF	TGTGCTCTTGGGGAACTCCTTCCTAGGTCCGTGGGTACTGGGGGATCGGATAAACTCATCTTT
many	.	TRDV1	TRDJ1	CALGVPTATEGIGRTKLIF	TGTGCTCTTGGGGTCCCCACCGCTACGGAAGGGATAGGGAGAACTAAACTCATCTTT
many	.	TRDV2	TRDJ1	CACDFLSLSQKGIPRRYTDKLIF	TGTGCCTGTGACTTCCTCTCACTTTCCCAGAAGGGGATTCCTCGGCGTTACACCGATAAACTCATCTTT
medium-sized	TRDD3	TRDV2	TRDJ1	CACDRIRTDKLIF	TGTGCCTGTGACAGGATACGCACCGATAAACTCATCTTT
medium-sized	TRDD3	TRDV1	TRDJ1	CALGERDSLNHLLGDTVNTDKLIF	TGTGCTCTTGGGGAACGGGACTCCCTAAATCATTTACTGGGGGATACGGTGAACACCGATAAACTTATCTTT
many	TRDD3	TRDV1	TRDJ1	CALGEPVLGDMYTDKLIF	TGTGCTCTTGGGGAACCCGTACTGGGGGATATGTACACCGATAAACTCATCTTT
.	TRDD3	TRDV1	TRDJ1	CALGIRTGGLSAKLIF	TGTGCTCTTGGGATCCGAACTGGGGGATTATCCGCTAAACTCATCTTC
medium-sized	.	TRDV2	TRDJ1	CACDPTKGLYTDKLIF	TGTGCCTGTGACCCGACGAAGGGGTTGTACACCGATAAACTCATCTTT
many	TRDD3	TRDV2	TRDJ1	CACDTVAPLGGYNTDKLIF	TGTGCCTGTGACACCGTGGCTCCTCTTGGGGGATACAATACCGATAAACTCATCTTT
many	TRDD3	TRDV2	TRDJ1	CACDSLTGDTQDTDKLIF	TGTGCCTGTGACAGTCTTACGGGGGATACCCAGGACACCGATAAACTCATCTTT
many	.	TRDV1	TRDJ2	CALGPFFLPRDTSLTAQLFF	TGTGCTCTTGGTCCTTTCTTCCTACCGAGGGATACTTCCCTGACAGCACAACTCTTCTTT
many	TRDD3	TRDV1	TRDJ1	CALGVILRGDSTGDPYTDKLIF	TGTGCTCTTGGGGTCATACTCCGAGGGGACAGTACTGGGGATCCGTACACCGATAAACTCATCTTT
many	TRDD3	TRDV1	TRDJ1	CALGDPPTLPTFLYWGIRELIF	TGTGCTCTTGGGGACCCACCCACACTTCCTACTTTTCTTTACTGGGGGATACGCGAACTCATCTTT
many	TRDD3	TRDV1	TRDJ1	CALGELLPSPWGIRDDKLIF	TGTGCTCTTGGGGAACTCCTCCCGTCCCCTTGGGGGATACGCGACGATAAACTCATCTTT
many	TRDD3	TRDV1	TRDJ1	CALGELVILRELGDSYTDKLIF	TGTGCTCTTGGGGAACTAGTCATCCTACGGGAACTGGGGGATTCGTACACCGATAAACTCATCTTT
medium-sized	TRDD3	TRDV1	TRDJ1	CALGPFRPWGIPARYTDKLIF	TGTGCTCTTGGGCCCTTCAGGCCCTGGGGGATACCCGCACGGTACACCGATAAACTCATCTTT
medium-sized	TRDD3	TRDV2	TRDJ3	CACDTVLGDRSWDTRQMFF	TGTGCCTGTGACACCGTTCTGGGGGATAGATCCTGGGACACCCGACAGATGTTTTTC
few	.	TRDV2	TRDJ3	CACDTGPPVLGTKPWDTRQMFF	TGTGCCTGTGACACTGGGCCCCCTGTACTGGGTACTAAACCCTGGGACACCCGACAGATGTTTTTC
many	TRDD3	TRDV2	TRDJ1	CACGPLLGDTDKLIF	TGTGCCTGTGGCCCTTTACTGGGGGATACCGATAAACTCATCTTT
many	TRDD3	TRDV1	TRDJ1	CALESSYGVGGYALTDKPIF	TGTGCTCTTGAGAGTTCCTACGGGGTGGGGGGATACGCTCTCACCGATAAACCCATCTTT
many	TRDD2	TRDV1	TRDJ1	CALGDLSHPPSYVGDLHSSDKLIF	TGTGCTCTTGGGGACCTTTCGCATCCGCCTTCCTACGTGGGGGACCTTCATTCGTCCGATAAACTCATCTTT
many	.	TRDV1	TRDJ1	CALGAPSEASMGAYTDKLIF	TGTGCTCTTGGGGCCCCCTCTGAGGCTTCCATGGGGGCCTACACCGATAAACTCATCTTT
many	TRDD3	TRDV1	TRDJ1	CALGELSPTWGDGTYTDKLIF	TGTGCTCTTGGGGAACTCTCCCCTACGTGGGGGGATGGAACGTACACCGATAAACTCATCTTT
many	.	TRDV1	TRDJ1	CALGEFAQAQVPDKLIF	TGTGCTCTTGGGGAATTTGCCCAAGCCCAGGTTCCCGATAAACTCATCTTT